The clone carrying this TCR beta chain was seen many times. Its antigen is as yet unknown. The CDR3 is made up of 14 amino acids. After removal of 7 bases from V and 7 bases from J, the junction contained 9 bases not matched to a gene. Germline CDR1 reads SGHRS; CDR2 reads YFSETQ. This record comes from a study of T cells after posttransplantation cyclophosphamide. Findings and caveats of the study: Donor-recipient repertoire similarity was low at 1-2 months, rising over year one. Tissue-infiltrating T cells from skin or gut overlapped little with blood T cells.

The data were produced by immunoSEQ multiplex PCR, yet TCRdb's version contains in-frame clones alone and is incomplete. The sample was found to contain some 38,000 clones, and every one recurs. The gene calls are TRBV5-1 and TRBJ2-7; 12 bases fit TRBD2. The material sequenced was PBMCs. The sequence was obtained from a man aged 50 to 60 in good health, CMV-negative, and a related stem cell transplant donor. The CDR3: CASRGELAGGEQYF. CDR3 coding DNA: TGCGCCAGCCGGGGGGAACTAGCGGGAGGTGAGCAGTACTTC.